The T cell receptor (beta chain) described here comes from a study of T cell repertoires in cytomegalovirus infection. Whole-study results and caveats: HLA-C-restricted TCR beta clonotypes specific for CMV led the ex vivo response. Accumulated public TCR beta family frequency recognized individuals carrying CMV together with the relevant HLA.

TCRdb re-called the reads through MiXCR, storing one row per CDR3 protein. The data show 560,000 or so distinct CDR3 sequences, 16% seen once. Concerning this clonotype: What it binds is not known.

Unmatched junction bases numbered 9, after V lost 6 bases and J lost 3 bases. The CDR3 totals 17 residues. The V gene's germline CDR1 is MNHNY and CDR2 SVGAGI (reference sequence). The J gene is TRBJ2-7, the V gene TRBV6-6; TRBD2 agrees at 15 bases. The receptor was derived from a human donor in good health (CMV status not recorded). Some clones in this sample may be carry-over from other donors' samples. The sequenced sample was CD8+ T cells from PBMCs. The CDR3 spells CASSQTGTSGGIYEQYF. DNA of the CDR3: TGTGCCAGCAGCCAGACCGGGACTAGCGGGGGGATCTACGAGCAGTACTTC.